This TCR beta chain was identified during a study of blood T cells in healthy people across ages. A sample-barcoded 5' primer and a J-beta primer mix were used in a second PCR of roughly 6 to 11 cycles. Each TCR beta cDNA got a 12-nucleotide random molecular identifier. A single record per CDR3 protein comes from TCRdb applying MiXCR to the 5' RACE reads. The sample records about a million distinct CDR3 sequences, roughly 51% being singletons. Germline loops: CDR1 MGHRA, CDR2 YSYEKL. With 0 bases removed from V and 7 bases from J, the gap between germline ends came to 13 bases. The CDR3 sequence is 15 residues long. This clonotype was seen a few times.

The receptor comes from an older woman in good health. Sequenced input: blood. This rearrangement joins TRBV4-1 to TRBJ2-1, with a possible D match to TRBD2 (5 bases). The CDR3 nucleotides are TGCGCCAGCAGCCAAGAGACCGGGGTACTTAATGAGCAGTTCTTC. Its translation: CASSQETGVLNEQFF.